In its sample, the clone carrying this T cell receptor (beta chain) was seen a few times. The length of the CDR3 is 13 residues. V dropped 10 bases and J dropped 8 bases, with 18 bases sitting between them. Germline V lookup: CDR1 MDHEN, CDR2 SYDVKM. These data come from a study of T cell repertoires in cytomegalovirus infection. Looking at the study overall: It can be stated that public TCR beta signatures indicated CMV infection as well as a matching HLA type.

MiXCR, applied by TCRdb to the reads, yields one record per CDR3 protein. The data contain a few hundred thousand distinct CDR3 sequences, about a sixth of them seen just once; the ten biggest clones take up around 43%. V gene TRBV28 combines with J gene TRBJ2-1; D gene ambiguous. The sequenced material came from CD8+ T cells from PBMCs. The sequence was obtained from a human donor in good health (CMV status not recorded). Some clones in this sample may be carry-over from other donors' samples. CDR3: CATAPPPRDEQFF. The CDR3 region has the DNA TGTGCCACCGCCCCCCCTCCAAGGGATGAGCAGTTCTTC.